Each of the 30 T cell receptor beta chains below was sequenced from the same sample in a study of CD8 T cells in ankylosing spondylitis. A single record per CDR3 protein comes from TCRdb applying MiXCR to the 5' RACE reads. This sample has some 140,000 distinct CDR3 sequences, with 5.5% to 7.5% found just once. Sequencing was done on a sample of blood, either unsorted or a sorted T cell fraction (not recorded which). These receptors were taken from a female donor with ankylosing spondylitis or in good health (not recorded which).

Concerning this clonotype itself: A much larger clone is a single base away; this may be a read error. V and J are TRBV12-3 or TRBV12-4 and TRBJ2-3; no firm D call. This CDR3 comprises 12 residues. The CDR3, as DNA: TGTACCAGCAGTTTATCAGTGGATACGCAGTATTTT. Translated: CTSSLSVDTQYF.

This clonotype occurred many times. The chain joins TRBV5-1 to TRBJ2-7; 8 bases are shared with TRBD1. The junction had 8 bases not matched to a gene; V was cut back by 7 bases and J by 2 bases. The germline V gene has CDR1 SGHRS and CDR2 YFSETQ. The CDR3 runs 14 residues. The CDR3 protein is CASRSGTGTYEQYF. DNA of the CDR3: TGCGCCAGCCGGTCCGGGACAGGTACCTACGAGCAGTACTTC. Filled out from reference TRBV5-1 and TRBJ2-7, the complete variable domain reads KAGVTQTPRYLIKTRGQQVTLSCSPISGHRSVSWYQQTPGQGLQFLFEYFSETQRNKGNFPGRFSGRQFSNSRSEMNVSTLELGDSALYLCASRSGTGTYEQYFGPGTRLTVT.

This clonotype was observed many times. CDR3 nucleotide sequence: TGTGCCAGCAGTTCTACAGACGGGGGGCGGTCAAGTGAGCAGTTCTTC. It yields the protein CASSSTDGGRSSEQFF. J is TRBJ2-1 and V is TRBV12-3 or TRBV12-4; perhaps TRBD2 as D (7 bases). V lost 4 bases and J lost 9, with 22 bases in between. The CDR3 has 16 residues.

This clonotype has at least ten counts. This chain joins TRBV27 and TRBJ2-2; possibly TRBD1 for D (6 bases). Germline CDR1 is MNHEY and CDR2 is SMNVEV (reference sequence). The CDR3 contains 13 residues. V lost 6 bases and J lost 5, with 10 bases in between. CDR3 loop: CASSLDRTGELFF. The CDR3 nucleotides read TGTGCCAGCAGCCTCGACAGGACCGGGGAGCTGTTTTTT.

The chain is built from TRBV7-9 and TRBJ2-2; a possible D gene is TRBD1 (5 bases). The CDR3 is made up of 16 amino acids. From germline, CDR1 is SEHNR and CDR2 FQNEAQ (reference sequence). V lost 1 base and J lost 2, with 11 bases in between. This chain's CDR3 is CASSLVPQGNTGELFF. The CDR3 bases are TGTGCCAGCAGCTTAGTTCCTCAGGGAAACACCGGGGAGCTGTTTTTT.

This chain connects TRBV10-2 to TRBJ1-5; D not resolved. Germline-derived CDR1 and CDR2 are WSHSY and SAAADI. CDR3 size: 12 residues. V was cut by 3 bases and J by 4 bases, with 4 bases left in between. The CDR3 reads CASSDSNQPQHF. As DNA, the CDR3 is TGCGCCAGCAGTGATTCAAATCAGCCCCAGCATTTT.

This clonotype was observed a few times. The chain links TRBV7-6 to TRBJ1-4; 11 nucleotides line up with TRBD1. Germline CDR1 reads SGHVS; CDR2 reads FNYEAQ. The CDR3 is 15 residues long. V dropped 5 bases and J dropped 6; count of bases not matched to a gene: 5. The chain's CDR3 is CASSPRTGGYEKLFF. In nucleotides, the CDR3 is TGTGCCAGCAGCCCCCGGACAGGGGGCTATGAAAAACTGTTTTTT.

J is TRBJ2-3 and V is TRBV5-1; maybe TRBD2 (6 bases). The CDR3 covers 15 residues. Trimming took off 5 bases at V and 0 bases at J, with 13 bases between the two ends. CDR1 is SGHRS, CDR2 YFSETQ, per germline. The DNA for the CDR3 is TGCGCCAGCAGTCCTCTAGGGACTAGCACAGATACGCAGTATTTT. It specifies CASSPLGTSTDTQYF.

Ten or more counts support this clonotype. The V gene is TRBV4-1, the J gene TRBJ2-1; 12 bases line up with TRBD2. The CDR3 is 15 amino acids. With V trimmed by 3 bases and J by 7 bases, 4 bases remained unmatched. Germline V CDR1 and CDR2: MGHRA, YSYEKL. CDR3 coding DNA: TGCGCCAGCAGCCAGACGGGACTAGCGGGTAATGAGCAGTTCTTC. Amino acids: CASSQTGLAGNEQFF.

This clonotype has at least ten counts. The chain recombines TRBV12-3 or TRBV12-4 with TRBJ2-3; TRBD1 might be the D (6 bases). The V gene lost 5 bases and the J gene lost 4 bases, with 10 bases spanning the gap. The CDR3 consists of 13 residues. DNA for the CDR3: TGTGCCAGCAGTCGGGACACATCAGATACGCAGTATTTT. It translates to CASSRDTSDTQYF.

The chain has TRBV14 and TRBJ1-1, with D perhaps matching TRBD1 (6 bases). From germline, CDR1 is SGHDN and CDR2 FVKESK. Trimming removed 0 bases from V and 8 bases from J, with 10 bases in between. CDR3 size: 13 residues. The CDR3 reads CASSQDARGEAFF. CDR3 nucleotides: TGTGCCAGCAGCCAAGATGCAAGGGGGGAAGCTTTCTTT.

This clonotype occurred many times. The CDR3 bases are TGTGCCAGCAGCCAAGAACGTAGGAAGAGCTCCTACAATGAGCAGTTCTTC. This translates into CASSQERRKSSYNEQFF. V usage is TRBV4-2 and J usage is TRBJ2-1; D gene ambiguous. The germline V and J ends were trimmed by 0 bases and 0 bases, with 12 bases remaining between them. CDR1 is LGHNA and CDR2 is YNFKEQ in the germline V gene. The CDR3 has 17 amino acids.

This clonotype was counted at least ten times. The rearrangement joins TRBV5-1 to TRBJ2-1; a possible D gene is TRBD2 (6 bases). The V gene lost 4 bases and the J gene lost 4 bases, with 15 bases spanning the gap. This CDR3 has 15 residues. Germline CDR1 reads SGHRS; CDR2 reads YFSETQ. The CDR3, as DNA: TGCGCCAGCAGCCAGACATCTAGCGATTACAATGAGCAGTTCTTC. It translates to CASSQTSSDYNEQFF.

This clonotype came up many times. This rearrangement joins TRBV20-1 to TRBJ2-7; possible D gene TRBD2, 5 bases. The length of the CDR3 is 11 residues. Germline V gives CDR1 DFQATT, CDR2 SNEGSKA (reference sequence). Trimming took off 3 bases at V and 7 bases at J, with 10 bases between the two ends. The CDR3 region has the DNA TGCAGTGCTAGGGAGGTGGAGGAGCAGTACTTC. It encodes CSAREVEEQYF.

This clonotype was seen more than once but under ten times. The J gene is TRBJ1-2, the V gene TRBV11-2, with TRBD1 as a possible D gene (5 bases). The CDR3 is 15 amino acids. Germline V gene sequence: CDR1 SGHAT, CDR2 FQNNGV. Trimming took 1 base from V and 5 from J, leaving 14 bases between them. CDR3 nucleotides: TGTGCCAGCAGCTTAGTCGGGGGAGGGGAATATGGCTACACCTTC. It codes for CASSLVGGGEYGYTF.

This clonotype was recorded many times. With a much larger clone just one base away, this may be a read error. This rearrangement joins TRBV7-2 to TRBJ2-7; perhaps TRBD2 as D (5 bases). CDR3 length: 12 amino acids. Germline lookup yields CDR1 SGHTA and CDR2 FQGNSA. V lost 2 bases and J lost 3, with 5 bases in between. The CDR3 DNA follows: TGTGCCAGCAGCTTACGGGACTACGAGCAGTACTTC. Translated, it gives CASSLRDYEQYF.

This clonotype was observed at least ten times. The chain has TRBV10-3 and TRBJ2-5; D gene ambiguous. Trimming pared 2 bases from V and 1 base from J, leaving 5 bases between. The CDR3 contains 13 residues. Germline V gene sequence: CDR1 ENHRY, CDR2 SYGVKD. The CDR3 nucleotides read TGTGCCATCAGTGAGCGGGCCCAAGAGACCCAGTACTTC. This codes for CAISERAQETQYF.

This clonotype was found many times. The rearrangement uses TRBV5-5 and TRBJ2-2; D assignment may be TRBD1 or TRBD2 (5 bases each). Germline lookup yields CDR1 SGHKS and CDR2 YYEKEE (reference sequence). The V and J ends lost 4 bases and 5 bases respectively, with 12 bases between them. This CDR3 comprises 14 residues. CDR3 sequence (DNA): TGTGCCAGCAGCCGGCAGGGAGAGACCGGGGAGCTGTTTTTT. Its translation: CASSRQGETGELFF.

This clonotype has at least ten counts. The rearrangement joins TRBV12-3 or TRBV12-4 to TRBJ2-3, with 9 bases lining up with TRBD2. CDR3 length: 18 residues. V was clipped by 5 bases and J by 6 bases; unmatched bases: 18. The CDR3 sequence: CASSPRGDSGGLRDTQYF. The CDR3 coding sequence is TGTGCCAGCAGTCCCCGAGGGGATAGCGGGGGCCTCAGGGATACGCAGTATTTT.

Ten or more counts support this clonotype. The rearrangement links TRBV5-1 to TRBJ2-7; TRBD1 matches 9 bases. This CDR3 comprises 15 residues. Germline CDR1 is SGHRS and CDR2 is YFSETQ. With 0 bases clipped from V and 2 bases from J, the junction kept 3 bases outside the gene matches. This CDR3 reads CASSLGGQGAYEQYF. The CDR3 DNA is TGCGCCAGCAGCTTGGGGGGACAGGGCGCCTACGAGCAGTACTTC.

This clonotype has at least ten counts. The chain couples TRBV5-6 to TRBJ1-2; D is undetermined. Germline V gene lookup returns CDR1 SGHDT and CDR2 YYEEEE. V lost 1 base and J lost 1, with 8 bases in between. CDR3 length equals 14 residues. The CDR3 DNA is TGTGCCAGCAGCTTGTTATCGGTTAACTATGGCTACACCTTC. Translating gives CASSLLSVNYGYTF.

This clonotype was recorded many times. This sequence joins TRBV11-2 and TRBJ1-2, with D perhaps matching TRBD1 (5 bases). Trimming pared 5 bases from V and 1 base from J, leaving 14 bases between. Germline values: CDR1 SGHAT, CDR2 FQNNGV. CDR3 length: 15 residues. Here the CDR3 reads CASSPIRGLNYGYTF. In DNA form, the CDR3 reads TGTGCCAGCAGCCCCATAAGGGGCCTTAACTATGGCTACACCTTC.

This clonotype was counted ten times or more. This chain uses TRBV12-3 or TRBV12-4 with TRBJ1-4; 10 bases are a match to TRBD1. This CDR3 has 13 residues. The V gene end was trimmed by 7 bases and the J gene end by 5 bases; junction bases not matched to a gene: 1. This CDR3 reads CASTGQGNEKLFF. Written as DNA, the CDR3 is TGTGCCAGCACGGGACAGGGGAATGAAAAACTGTTTTTT.

This clonotype was picked up many times. This rearrangement joins TRBV29-1 to TRBJ1-1; the D gene is possibly TRBD1 (6 bases). Germline V CDR1 and CDR2: SQVTM, ANQGSEA. This CDR3 region has 12 residues. The V gene lost 7 bases and the J gene lost 2 bases, with 11 bases spanning the gap. CDR3 region: CSGEQGNTEAFF. The CDR3 coding sequence is TGCAGCGGCGAACAGGGAAACACTGAAGCTTTCTTT.

This clonotype was observed many times. The V gene is TRBV12-3 or TRBV12-4, the J gene TRBJ2-7, with a weak D call TRBD2 (6 bases). V was cut by 4 bases and J by 1 base, with 23 bases left in between. The CDR3 extends over 18 amino acids. The CDR3 DNA reads TGTGCCAGCAGTTCCCCGGCGCGGGGAGGAAGGAGTTCCTACGAGCAGTACTTC. The encoded protein is CASSSPARGGRSSYEQYF.

This clonotype was found many times. The rearrangement links TRBV6-1 to TRBJ1-1; D possibly corresponds to TRBD1 (6 bases). The CDR3 length is 13 residues. Germline lookup yields CDR1 MNHNS and CDR2 SASEGT. Trimming took 7 bases from V and 7 from J, leaving 16 bases between them. The CDR3 region is CASTTQGHLEAFF. DNA for the CDR3: TGTGCCAGCACCACCCAGGGACACCTTGAAGCTTTCTTT.

This rearrangement joins TRBV12-3 or TRBV12-4 to TRBJ1-2; no definite D call. The CDR3 runs 15 residues. The germline V and J ends were trimmed by 8 bases and 5 bases, with 21 bases remaining between them. CDR3 sequence reads: CASGKDRAQTYGYTF. Written as DNA, the CDR3 is TGTGCCAGCGGTAAGGACCGAGCGCAGACTTATGGCTACACCTTC.

There are many counts of this clonotype. V and J are TRBV12-3 or TRBV12-4 and TRBJ1-5; possibly TRBD1 for D (5 bases). V lost 2 bases, J lost 5 bases, and 10 bases lay in between. The length of the CDR3 is 14 residues. In nucleotides, the CDR3 is TGTGCCAGCAGTTTACGAGGGGATTATCAGCCCCAGCATTTT. It is translated as CASSLRGDYQPQHF.

The V gene is TRBV7-6, the J gene TRBJ2-5, with D perhaps TRBD2 (7 bases). Trimming took 0 bases from V and 5 from J, leaving 13 bases between them. This CDR3 spans 15 amino acids. The germline V gene encodes CDR1 SGHVS and CDR2 FNYEAQ. The CDR3 region is CASSLARGGGETQYF. The CDR3 DNA sequence: TGTGCCAGCAGCTTAGCTCGCGGGGGCGGGGAGACCCAGTACTTC.

Many counts were recorded for this clonotype. The rearrangement joins TRBV4-1 to TRBJ2-3, with 9 nucleotides matching TRBD2. The CDR3 contains 21 residues. CDR1 and CDR2 (germline): MGHRA, YSYEKL. V lost 0 bases and J lost 0; bases outside the gene matches: 16. The DNA of the CDR3 is TGCGCCAGCAGCCAAGATTCGGTAGCGGGGGAGGGGTACTCTAGCACAGATACGCAGTATTTT. Translating gives CASSQDSVAGEGYSSTDTQYF.